This T cell receptor (beta chain) came from a study of shared clonotypes between healthy human individuals (dated by TCRdb to between 2020 and 2021). Describing the broader study: The cohort included a few men and a couple of women between 18 and 49 years of age. For each donor, CD4 naive and CD4 memory were each given three plates, CD8 naive was given two plates, and CD8 memory was given one plate. The study deeply sequenced blood TCR repertoires of five healthy adults to estimate repertoire size and the extent of clonotype sharing between individuals. To increase sequencing depth and limit assay-specific biases, different laboratories used diverse techniques to prepare libraries and sequence TCR repertoires. Leukapheresis yielded between about 0.8 and 9.5 billion PBMCs per donor. Overall study outcomes, separate from this receptor: Naive subsets generally had larger estimated clonotype richness than memory subsets did. Clonotypes shared by all four sorted-subset donors showed higher generation probabilities than non-shared clonotypes. The genetic and exposure-history diversity represented was limited by the small number of donors. Pairwise subsampling indicated that sequencing depth was expected to affect the degree of clonotype sharing among donors. Sampling was restricted to blood, and TCR repertoires in tissues likely differ from the TCR repertoires found in blood. When a few donors were compared, the shared fraction of clonotypes was 5% to 6.5% for naive CD4, around 3.5% for naive CD8, roughly 2.5% for memory CD4, and 0.35% to 0.4% for memory CD8. Incomplete sequencing was indicated by rarefaction of sorted-subset datasets, despite the large sequencing depth.

About this clone: No antigen is known for it. Base quality data are lacking; no much larger clone is found one base away.

Trimming at the junction amounts to 1 base on V and 2 bases on J, and the germline ends lie 5 bases apart. The CDR3, from cysteine to phenylalanine, totals 13 residues. Only the CDR3 region is kept as DNA, spanning 39 bases read in frame from base 1. According to the germline V gene (reference sequence), CDR1 reads LNHNV and CDR2 reads YYDKDF. Using the deep immunoSEQ assay, TCR CDR3 regions were amplified from genomic DNA by multiplex PCR. Genomic DNA extracted from each cell subset was distributed evenly over all wells of several immunoSEQ 96-well plates, and each plate served as one replicate. For sorted subsets, each replicate PCR was loaded with approximately 190 ng genomic DNA, equivalent to 30,000 to 35,000 T cell genomes. The purified libraries were quantified using a Qubit 3.0 fluorometer, sized with a Bioanalyzer 2100, and then quantified again using the KAPA Library Quantification kit. Each immunoSEQ 96-well plate was sequenced on its own single-read 150-cycle Illumina NextSeq 550 flow cell. The original methods were these. The immunoSEQ output contained only junctional sequences without quality scores, so filtering could not match that applied to full-length reads. Sequences were annotated with PyIR, a Python wrapper for IgBLAST v1.9, and V/J genes and CDR3 were assigned using IMGT germline references. Reads with weak V/J assignments (E-value above 1e-6), missing CDR3, stop codons, out-of-frame junctions, or ambiguous translated residues were removed. V3J clonotypes were defined as sequences sharing the same inferred V gene, J gene, and CDR3 amino acid sequence. The percentage overlap between two repertoires was calculated by dividing the number of shared unique clonotypes by the size of the smaller repertoire. Three approaches were used to assess repertoire richness: RTK rarefaction, the Chao1 estimator, and Recon v2.1 estimates of unobserved clonotypes. Generation probabilities were computed with OLGA for all TCRbeta clonotypes obtained by the gDNA method from several donors. TCRdb carries this immuneACCESS record with in-frame sequences only. Its versions omit some clonotypes, under half of them owing to an unresolved V gene in the studies checked, with the rest unexplained. V, J and clone size were drawn from that table, and D and trimming were deduced from the DNA. The sample table holds more than 2 million clones, of which around 95% were seen once. The top ten hold approximately 0.13% of the sample.

Healthy HIV-negative adults with no recently reported acute infections or vaccinations were included as donors. All donors were Caucasian adults living in Nashville, Tennessee, USA. CD4+ T cells were enriched by magnetic negative selection; naive cells were then positively selected on CD45RA, and the negative fraction formed the memory subset. Blood was collected by leukapheresis, and PBMCs were isolated by Ficoll-Histopaque density gradient centrifugation and then cryopreserved in liquid nitrogen vapor phase. Purity and quantity of every magnetically sorted T cell population were checked by analytical flow cytometry. Genomic DNA was isolated from each sorted fraction and quantified by UV absorbance on a Nanodrop 2000c.

The sequence was collected from a man aged 18 to 30 in good health. The sequenced material came from naive CD4+ T cells sorted from blood. The cell subset or site label here, explained by the study, means: CD45RA+ positively selected. The sequence links TRBV15 to TRBJ1-1; the D gene is not confidently resolved. The CDR3 sequence is CATSRVFNTEAFF. The sequence in DNA is TGTGCCACCAGCAGAGTGTTTAACACTGAAGCTTTCTTT. Reference TRBV15 and TRBJ1-1 proteins supply the regions before and after the CDR3; the full variable domain is: DAMVIQNPRYQVTQFGKPVTLSCSQTLNHNVMYWYQQKSSQAPKLLFHYYDKDFNNEADTPDNFQSRRPNTSFCFLDIRSPGLGDTAMYLCATSRVFNTEAFFGQGTRLTVV.